Sequencing of this T cell receptor beta chain was carried out in a study of blood T cell repertoires in COVID-19. The overall study: In each case, the material was cDNA or gDNA derived from T cells, B-cell-depleted T cells, or PBMCs.

The protocol was immunoSEQ multiplex PCR, while the TCRdb copy is restricted to in-frame clones and leaves out a portion. The table lists around 470,000 clones, about 90% of them singletons. Participants came from about two dozen US areas, aged roughly 18 to 95 years. Participants had their cohort set by participant-reported clinical history. Germline V gene data show CDR1 as MNHEY and CDR2 as SVGEGT. V gave up 2 bases and J gave up 1 base; unmatched junction bases: 9. The CDR3 loop spans 17 amino acids. The rearrangement links TRBV6-2 or TRBV6-3 to TRBJ2-7; 9 bases line up with TRBD2. The sample consisted of PBMCs or T cells enriched from blood (not recorded which). The sequence was obtained from a man in his late teens or twenties who had recovered from COVID-19. In DNA form, the CDR3 reads TGTGCCAGCAGTTACGTGTCTAGCGGGGAATTTTCCTACGAGCAGTACTTC. Its translation is CASSYVSSGEFSYEQYF.